Detailed here is one T cell receptor beta chain. Antigen unknown. One end of the junction varies from germline; a read error may be responsible. The CDR3 runs to 15 residues. Germline V gene sequence: CDR1 SGHRS, CDR2 YFSETQ. This sample stems from a study of metastatic and nonmetastatic thyroid tumors. Study background: Across peripheral blood and tumor or nodule tissue samples taken from malignant and benign thyroid patients, the repertoires were compared with one another.

Among the patients, none had received any treatment before thyroid surgery. Original processing methods: A distant-metastasis classifier for papillary thyroid cancer was built using CDR3 differences across clinicopathological groups. TCRdb reprocessed the PCR reads via MiXCR. TCRdb's processing, not the study's, gives the V and J calls here. The data contain 23,000 or so clones, over 25% of them singletons. Notes on the study in general: Within blood and tumor, benign nodules reportedly had significantly lower TCR beta diversity than malignant thyroid tumors did.

The sequenced sample was tumor tissue. The clonotype was recovered from a male donor with papillary thyroid cancer or a benign thyroid nodule (not recorded which). Some clones in this sample may be carry-over from other donors' samples. V is TRBV5-1 and J is TRBJ2-7, with D possibly being TRBD2 (5 bases). CDR3 region: CASSLSEGPADEQYF. The DNA for the CDR3 is TGCGCGAGCAGCTTAAGCGAGGGCCCCGCCGACGAGCAGTACTTC.